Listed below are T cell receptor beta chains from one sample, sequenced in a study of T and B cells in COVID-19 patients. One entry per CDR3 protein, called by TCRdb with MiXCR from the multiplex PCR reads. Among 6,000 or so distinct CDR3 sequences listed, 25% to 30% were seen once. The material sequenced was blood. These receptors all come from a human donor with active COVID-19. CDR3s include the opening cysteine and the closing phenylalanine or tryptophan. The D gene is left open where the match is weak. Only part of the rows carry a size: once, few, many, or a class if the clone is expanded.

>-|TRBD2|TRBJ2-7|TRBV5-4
TGTGCCAGCAGCATGGGACTAGCGGGAGTCGAGCAGTACTTC
CASSMGLAGVEQYF
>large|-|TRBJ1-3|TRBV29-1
TGCAGCGTTGTTGCATGGGGTAACACCATATATTTT
CSVVAWGNTIYF
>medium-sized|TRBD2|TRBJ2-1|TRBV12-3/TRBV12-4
TGTGCCAGCAGCGGGGGGGCCCCTGGGGGCAATGAGCAGTTCTTC
CASSGGAPGGNEQFF
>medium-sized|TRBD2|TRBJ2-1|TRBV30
TGTGCGTGGAAGGGGACTAGTCCCAATGAGCAGTTCTTC
CAWKGTSPNEQFF
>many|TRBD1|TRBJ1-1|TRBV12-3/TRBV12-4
TGTGCCAGCAGTTTAAGGGGGACAGGCATGAACACTGAAGCTTTCTTT
CASSLRGTGMNTEAFF
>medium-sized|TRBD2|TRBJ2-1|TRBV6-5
TGTGCCAGCAGTTACTTAAGACTAGCGGGACTGTACAATGAGCAGTTCTTC
CASSYLRLAGLYNEQFF
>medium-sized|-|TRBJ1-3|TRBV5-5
TGTGCCAGCAGCTTTAACTGGTACGCCGGAAACACCATATATTTT
CASSFNWYAGNTIYF
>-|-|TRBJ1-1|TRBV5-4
TGTGCCAGCAGCTTGTATGGTGGTGAAGCTTTCTTT
CASSLYGGEAFF
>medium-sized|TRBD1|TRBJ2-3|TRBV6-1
TGTGCCAGCGTCGAGGGGGCTGGCACAGATACGCAGTATTTT
CASVEGAGTDTQYF
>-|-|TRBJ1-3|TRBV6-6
TGTGCCAGCAGTTCCGGACCCTTGATACTCGCAAACACCATATATTTT
CASSSGPLILANTIYF
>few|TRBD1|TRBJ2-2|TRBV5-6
TGTGCCAGCAGCTTGCCAAGGACAGGGGCGTCCGGGGAGCTGTTTTTT
CASSLPRTGASGELFF
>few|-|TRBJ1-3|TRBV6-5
TGTGCCAGCAGTTACTCCCGTGGTTCGGGGGCCTCTGGAAACACCATATATTTT
CASSYSRGSGASGNTIYF
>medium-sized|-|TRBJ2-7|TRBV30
TGTGCCTGGGGTGAGGTTACCTACGAGCAGTACTTC
CAWGEVTYEQYF
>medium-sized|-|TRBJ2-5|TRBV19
TGTGCCAGTAGTATACTCGCTCGGGAAGAGACCCAGTACTTC
CASSILAREETQYF
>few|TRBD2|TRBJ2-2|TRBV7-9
TGTGCCACCAAATCCCTAGCGGGAGGGATCCCCGGGGAGCTGTTTTTT
CATKSLAGGIPGELFF
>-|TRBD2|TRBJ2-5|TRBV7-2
TGTGCCAGCAGCTTAGGGCGGGAGCCAGAGACCCAGTACTTC
CASSLGREPETQYF
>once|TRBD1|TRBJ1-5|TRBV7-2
TGTGCCAGCAGCTTAGAGGGACAGATCAATCAGCCCCAGCATTTT
CASSLEGQINQPQHF
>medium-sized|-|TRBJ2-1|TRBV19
TGTGCCAGTAGTATTCGTACAGGGCTCAGATCCTACAATGAGCAGTTCTTC
CASSIRTGLRSYNEQFF
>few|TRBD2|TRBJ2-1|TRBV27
TGTGCCAGCAGTTTACCTCCGACTAGCGGGAGGGGGAATGAGCAGTTCTTC
CASSLPPTSGRGNEQFF
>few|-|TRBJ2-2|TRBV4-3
TGCGCCAGCAGCCAAGAAAGCGGCGGGGAGCTGTTTTTT
CASSQESGGELFF
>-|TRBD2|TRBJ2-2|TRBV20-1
TGCAGTGCTAGATCGGGAGGGCAGAACACCGGGGAGCTGTTTTTT
CSARSGGQNTGELFF
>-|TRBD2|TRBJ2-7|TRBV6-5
TGTGCCAGCAGTGAAGAAGGGACTAGCGGCTACGAGCAGTACTTC
CASSEEGTSGYEQYF
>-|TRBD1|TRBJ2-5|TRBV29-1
TGCAGCGCCGGTCCGGGACAGCTCCCACAAGAGACCCAGTACTTC
CSAGPGQLPQETQYF
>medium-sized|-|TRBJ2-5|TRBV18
TGTGCCAGCTCACGCACAACCCAAAAAACAGCGTACCAAGAGACCCAGTACTTC
CASSRTTQKTAYQETQYF
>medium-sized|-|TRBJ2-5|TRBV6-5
TGTGCCAGCAGTTACTCGAGTGGGGTAGCATGGGAGACCCAGTACTTC
CASSYSSGVAWETQYF
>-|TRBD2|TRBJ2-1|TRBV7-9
TGTGCCAGCAGCTCCGTCGGTCTGCTAGCGGGCTCCAATGAGCAGTTCTTC
CASSSVGLLAGSNEQFF
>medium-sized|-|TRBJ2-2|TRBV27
TGTGCCAGCAGTTTATGGACCGGGGAGCTGTTTTTT
CASSLWTGELFF
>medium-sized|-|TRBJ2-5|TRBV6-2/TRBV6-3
TGTGCCAGCGAGGACTATCGCCAAGAGACCCAGTACTTC
CASEDYRQETQYF
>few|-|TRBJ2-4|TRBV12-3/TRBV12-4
TGTGCCAGCAGCCCCGAGTTAGCCAAAAACATTCAGTACTTC
CASSPELAKNIQYF
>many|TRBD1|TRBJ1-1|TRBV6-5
TGTGCCAGCAGACCCTTTGGACAGGGGAACACTGAAGCTTTCTTT
CASRPFGQGNTEAFF
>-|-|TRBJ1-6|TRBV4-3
TGCGCCAGCAGCCAAGACCCAATCCAGAATTCACCCCTCCACTTT
CASSQDPIQNSPLHF
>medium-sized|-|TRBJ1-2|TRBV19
TGTGCCAGTAGTATAGATGATGTGCTACCCGGCTACACCTTC
CASSIDDVLPGYTF
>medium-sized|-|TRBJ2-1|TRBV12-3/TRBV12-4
TGTGCCAGCAGCCCCCGGGGGTCCAATGAGCAGTTCTTC
CASSPRGSNEQFF
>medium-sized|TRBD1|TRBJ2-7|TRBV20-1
TGCAGTGCTAGCTCGGGACAGATCGGTACCTACGAGCAGTACTTC
CSASSGQIGTYEQYF
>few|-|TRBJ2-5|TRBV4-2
TGTGCCAGCAGCCAAGACTTAAGCAGGGGAACGCAGACCCAGTACTTC
CASSQDLSRGTQTQYF
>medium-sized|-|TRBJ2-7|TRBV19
TGTGCCAGTAGTATAGGGTCCGACTTC
CASSIGSDF
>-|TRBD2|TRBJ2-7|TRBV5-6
TGTGCCAGCAGCTTCACTAGCGGGAACGACGAGCAGTACTTC
CASSFTSGNDEQYF
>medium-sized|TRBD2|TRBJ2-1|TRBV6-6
TGTGCCAGCAGTACCTTTAGCGGGCTATCCTACAATGAGCAGTTCTTC
CASSTFSGLSYNEQFF
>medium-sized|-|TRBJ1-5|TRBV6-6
TGTGCCAGCAGTTACTCGATCCTTCAGCCCCAGCATTTT
CASSYSILQPQHF
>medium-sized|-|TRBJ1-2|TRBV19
TGTGCCAGTAGCGCGGGGTATAGCTATGGCTACACCTTC
CASSAGYSYGYTF
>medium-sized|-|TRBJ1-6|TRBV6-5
TGTGCCAGCAGTTACGGGTACACTGACTATAATTCACCCCTCCACTTT
CASSYGYTDYNSPLHF
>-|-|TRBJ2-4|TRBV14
TGTGCCAGCAGCCAAGGCATACAGATGAACATTCAGTACTTC
CASSQGIQMNIQYF
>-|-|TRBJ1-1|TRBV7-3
TGTGCCAGCAGCTTAGGTGGGTCGGGGGCTGAAGCTTTCTTT
CASSLGGSGAEAFF
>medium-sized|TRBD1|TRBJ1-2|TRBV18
TGTGCCAGCTCACAGTCCGCCGGGACAGGAGCAGGTGGCTACACCTTC
CASSQSAGTGAGGYTF
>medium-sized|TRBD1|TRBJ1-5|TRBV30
TGTGCCTTCCATCTTACAGGGGCGAATCAGCCCCAGCATTTT
CAFHLTGANQPQHF
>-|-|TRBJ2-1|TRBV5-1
TGCGCCAGCAAGGCAGGTGAGCAGTTCTTC
CASKAGEQFF
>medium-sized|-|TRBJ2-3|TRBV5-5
TGTGCCAGCAGTCAAACTCGGGATACGCAGTATTTT
CASSQTRDTQYF